A selection of T cell receptor beta chains follows, all from one sample in a study of blood T cells in healthy people across ages. TCRdb reanalysed the 5' RACE reads using MiXCR and keeps one entry per CDR3 protein. The sample has under 1,100,000 distinct CDR3 sequences, roughly a quarter seen once; the top ten hold about 0.69%. These data also featured in a second study, about T cells of mothers and their children.

What was sequenced was blood. The source is a girl between 2 and 10 years old in good health. The CDR3 runs from the conserved cysteine through the conserved F or W. The order of the fields is V gene, D gene, clone size, J gene, CDR3 protein, CDR3 DNA. The D gene is left open where the match is weak. For some rows the clone size is stated as once, few or many, or as a class when expanded; others skip it.

V: TRBV4-1; D: -; size: -; J: TRBJ2-7; CDR3: CASSRGVPPSDQQYF; DNA: TGCGCCAGCAGCCGGGGGGTTCCACCTTCGGATCAGCAGTACTTC
V: TRBV6-6; D: TRBD1; size: few; J: TRBJ2-7; CDR3: CASRKDRGSYEQYF; DNA: TGTGCCAGCAGAAAAGACAGGGGGTCCTACGAGCAGTACTTC
V: TRBV28; D: -; size: -; J: TRBJ2-4; CDR3: CASRPSGGAAKNIQYF; DNA: TGTGCCAGCAGGCCCTCGGGGGGCGCAGCCAAAAACATTCAGTACTTC
V: TRBV6-5; D: -; size: -; J: TRBJ2-7; CDR3: CASSSRDILSYEQYF; DNA: TGTGCCAGCAGTTCGAGGGACATTCTCTCCTACGAGCAGTACTTC
V: TRBV28; D: -; size: -; J: TRBJ2-7; CDR3: CTSSVEGPYEQYF; DNA: TGTACCAGCAGTGTAGAGGGGCCCTACGAGCAGTACTTC
V: TRBV12-3/TRBV12-4; D: -; size: few; J: TRBJ1-3; CDR3: CASSHPHAGNTIYF; DNA: TGTGCCAGCAGTCACCCTCACGCCGGAAACACCATATATTTT
V: TRBV5-1; D: TRBD1; size: few; J: TRBJ2-7; CDR3: CASSSDRERTYEQYF; DNA: TGCGCCAGCAGCTCGGACAGGGAACGTACCTACGAGCAGTACTTC
V: TRBV4-2; D: -; size: -; J: TRBJ1-1; CDR3: CASSQDPGGRSEAFF; DNA: TGTGCCAGCAGCCAAGACCCGGGGGGCAGGAGTGAAGCTTTCTTT
V: TRBV7-3; D: -; size: -; J: TRBJ1-1; CDR3: CASSLNGGSSNTEAFF; DNA: TGTGCCAGCAGCTTAAATGGCGGCAGCTCGAACACTGAAGCTTTCTTT
V: TRBV3-1; D: TRBD2; size: -; J: TRBJ2-7; CDR3: CASSQSGLARRFEQYF; DNA: TGTGCCAGCAGCCAATCGGGACTAGCGAGGAGGTTCGAGCAGTACTTC
V: TRBV28; D: -; size: few; J: TRBJ1-4; CDR3: CASSREASNEKLFF; DNA: TGTGCCAGCAGTCGGGAGGCGAGTAATGAAAAACTGTTTTTT
V: TRBV28; D: TRBD2; size: few; J: TRBJ2-7; CDR3: CASSPGRGLIYEQYF; DNA: TGTGCCAGCAGTCCCGGGAGGGGGTTAATCTACGAGCAGTACTTC
V: TRBV7-3; D: -; size: -; J: TRBJ1-6; CDR3: CASSLNSGPDSPLHF; DNA: TGTGCCAGCAGCTTAAATTCAGGGCCGGATTCACCCCTCCACTTT
V: TRBV29-1; D: -; size: -; J: TRBJ2-7; CDR3: CSVELREWGEQYF; DNA: TGCAGCGTTGAATTGAGGGAATGGGGCGAGCAGTACTTC
V: TRBV12-3/TRBV12-4; D: -; size: many; J: TRBJ2-5; CDR3: CASSTISSGETQYF; DNA: TGTGCCAGCAGCACTATATCGTCGGGGGAGACCCAGTACTTC
V: TRBV20-1; D: -; size: -; J: TRBJ2-5; CDR3: CSARGVAETQYF; DNA: TGCAGTGCTAGAGGTGTAGCAGAGACCCAGTACTTC
V: TRBV12-3/TRBV12-4; D: TRBD1; size: few; J: TRBJ1-5; CDR3: CASSFLGTVDSNQPQHF; DNA: TGTGCCAGCAGCTTCCTGGGGACAGTTGATAGCAATCAGCCCCAGCATTTT